The source of this T cell receptor (beta chain) is a study of CD8+ T cells in alopecia areata. At the level of the study: Patients took tofacitinib for 6 to 18 months, followed by 6 drug-free months.

Germline V CDR1 and CDR2: SGHRS, YFSETQ. Trimming removed 2 bases at V and 3 bases at J, with 9 bases between. The CDR3 length is 13 residues. Isolated RNA was reverse transcribed into cDNA used as the sequencing template. Using immunoSEQ multiplex PCR, the repertoire was profiled, and TCRdb retains in-frame clones only, with some absent. The data hold 200,000 to 250,000 clones, with roughly two fifths observed a single time. Noted treatment: oral pan-JAK inhibitor, 5-10 mg twice daily. The receptor comes from a human donor with alopecia areata. The chain links TRBV5-1 to TRBJ2-7; possible D gene TRBD1, 6 bases. The sequencing used CD4+ T cells sorted from blood, collected at approximately week 30, from a patient treated with tofacitinib. The CDR3 sequence: CASSFGQIYEQYF. For the CDR3, the DNA is TGCGCCAGCAGCTTTGGACAGATCTACGAGCAGTACTTC.